The 16 T cell receptor beta chains presented below share a single source sample, sequenced in a study of T cells in localized non-small cell lung cancer. Clones were read by immunoSEQ multiplex PCR, and TCRdb kept only the in-frame ones, dropping some. This table has around 22,000 clones, about 91% appearing once. The sequencing used peripheral blood mononuclear cells, collected before any cancer treatment. These receptors were taken from a woman aged 40-69 years with stage III lung adenocarcinoma.

This clone appeared a few times. This sequence joins TRBV29-1 and TRBJ2-5; D is possibly TRBD2 (6 bases). V lost 2 bases to trimming and J lost 8 bases, with 18 bases between them. The germline gives CDR1 SQVTM, CDR2 ANQGSEA. CDR3 size: 14 residues. DNA for the CDR3: TGCAGCGTTGAACCGGGACTCCAATTCGCCACCCAGTACTTC. Translating gives CSVEPGLQFATQYF. The full variable domain, rest sourced from reference TRBV29-1 and TRBJ2-5, is SAVISQKPSRDICQRGTSLTIQCQVDSQVTMMFWYRQQPGQSLTLIATANQGSEATYESGFVIDKFPISRPNLTFSTLTVSNMSPEDSSIYLCSVEPGLQFATQYFGPGTRLLVL.

This rearrangement joins TRBV25-1 to TRBJ1-1; D is unclear. V was pared by 1 base and J by 2 bases, with 11 bases between. CDR1 and CDR2 (germline): MGHDK, SYGVNS. The CDR3 loop spans 15 amino acids. The chain's CDR3 is CASSESGAGNTEAFF. In nucleotides, the CDR3 is TGTGCCAGCAGTGAATCCGGTGCAGGCAACACTGAAGCTTTCTTT.

This clone was seen only a few times. The chain is built from TRBV18 and TRBJ1-3, with a possible D match to TRBD1 (5 bases). Between the trimmed V and J ends, which lost 2 bases and 0 bases, there was a span of 11 bases. The CDR3 covers 16 residues. Germline values: CDR1 KGHSH, CDR2 LQKENI. DNA of the CDR3: TGTGCCAGCTCACCAGACAGCACCTTCTCTGGAAACACCATATATTTT. Translated, it gives CASSPDSTFSGNTIYF. The whole variable domain, filled in from reference TRBV18 and TRBJ1-3, reads NAGVMQNPRHLVRRRGQEARLRCSPMKGHSHVYWYRQLPEEGLKFMVYLQKENIIDESGMPKERFSAEFPKEGPSILRIQQVVRGDSAAYFCASSPDSTFSGNTIYFGEGSWLTVV.

The J gene is TRBJ2-2, the V gene TRBV7-9; possibly TRBD1 or TRBD2 for D (5 bases each). This CDR3 region has 17 residues. With 2 bases removed from V and 6 bases from J, the gap between germline ends came to 19 bases. Germline V gene lookup returns CDR1 SEHNR and CDR2 FQNEAQ (reference sequence). In DNA, the CDR3 is TGTGCCAGCAGCTTAAATTTGGGGACCGGTAAGGCCGGGGAGCTGTTTTTT. As protein: CASSLNLGTGKAGELFF.

In nucleotides, the CDR3 is TGTGCCAGCTCACCAGGACTAGCGGGAGGCCCCTACGAGCAGTACTTC. Its protein product is CASSPGLAGGPYEQYF. This sequence joins TRBV18 and TRBJ2-7; 14 bases fit TRBD2. Germline CDR1 reads KGHSH; CDR2 reads LQKENI. The length of the CDR3 is 16 residues. With V trimmed by 2 bases and J by 2 bases, 2 bases remained unmatched.

The chain has TRBV9 and TRBJ1-4, with D maybe TRBD1 (6 bases). V was pared by 4 bases and J by 7 bases, with 20 bases between. There are 16 residues in the CDR3. The germline V gene encodes CDR1 SGDLS and CDR2 YYNGEE. CDR3 sequence (DNA): TGTGCCAGCAGCCGGGGGTCGGGGGGCCCTATTGAAAAACTGTTTTTT. Residues: CASSRGSGGPIEKLFF.

The J gene is TRBJ1-2, the V gene TRBV5-6, with TRBD1 matching 8 bases. This CDR3 has 15 residues. J lost 1 base, V lost 0 bases, and 2 bases had no gene match. From germline, CDR1 is SGHDT and CDR2 YYEEEE. The CDR3 protein is CASSLGTGNNYGYTF. CDR3 bases: TGTGCCAGCAGCTTGGGGACAGGGAATAACTATGGCTACACCTTC.

The rearrangement uses TRBV27 and TRBJ1-5, with D unresolved. The CDR3 sequence is 16 residues long. The germline V gene has CDR1 MNHEY and CDR2 SMNVEV (reference sequence). The V end was cut by 3 bases, the J end by 2 bases, with 14 bases between. As DNA, the CDR3 is TGTGCCAGCAGTTTCAGACCGAATCAGGGCAATCAGCCCCAGCATTTT. Amino acid sequence: CASSFRPNQGNQPQHF.

This clone appeared once. This chain connects TRBV6-1 to TRBJ1-3; D is unresolved. CDR3 size: 13 residues. Germline CDR1 reads MNHNS; CDR2 reads SASEGT. V was shortened by 0 bases and J by 4 bases, with 4 bases between the two germline ends. CDR3 in amino acids: CASSEAWGNTIYF. For the CDR3, the DNA is TGTGCCAGCAGTGAAGCGTGGGGAAACACCATATATTTT.

The rearrangement links TRBV9 to TRBJ1-1; no reliable D call. Germline CDR1 is SGDLS and CDR2 is YYNGEE. Trimming took off 0 bases at V and 3 bases at J, with 12 bases between the two ends. The CDR3 sequence is 15 residues long. CDR3 in amino acids: CASSVAVGGYTEAFF. The CDR3 DNA sequence: TGTGCCAGCAGCGTAGCTGTGGGAGGGTACACTGAAGCTTTCTTT.

The genes are TRBV5-4 and TRBJ2-2; 7 bases are shared with TRBD2. V gave up 5 bases and J gave up 5 bases; unmatched junction bases: 6. Germline CDR1 and CDR2: SGHNT and YYREEE (reference sequence). The CDR3 is made up of 14 amino acids. DNA for the CDR3: TGTGCCAGCAGTCCGGGGGGTTTGACCGGGGAGCTGTTTTTT. Protein: CASSPGGLTGELFF.

J is TRBJ1-5 and V is TRBV27; tentative D call: TRBD1 (5 bases). Germline assignment: CDR1 MNHEY and CDR2 SMNVEV (reference sequence). The CDR3 runs to 15 residues. Trimming cost V 2 bases and J 0 bases, with 8 bases left between them. CDR3 amino acids: CASSLEGYSNQPQHF. CDR3 bases: TGTGCCAGCAGTTTAGAGGGGTATAGCAATCAGCCCCAGCATTTT.

V and J are TRBV7-9 and TRBJ2-7; 10 bases match TRBD2. With V trimmed by 4 bases and J by 5 bases, 2 bases remained unmatched. Looked up from germline, CDR1 is SEHNR and CDR2 is FQNEAQ (reference sequence). The CDR3 loop spans 13 amino acids. This CDR3 is CASSYSGGNEQYF. The CDR3 DNA reads TGTGCCAGCAGCTATAGCGGGGGGAACGAGCAGTACTTC. Combining the CDR3 with reference TRBV7-9 and TRBJ2-7 gives the whole variable domain DTGVSQNPRHKITKRGQNVTFRCDPISEHNRLYWYRQTLGQGPEFLTYFQNEAQLEKSRLLSDRFSAERPKGSFSTLEIQRTEQGDSAMYLCASSYSGGNEQYFGPGTRLTVT.

The J gene is TRBJ2-3, the V gene TRBV27; no clear D gene. Germline values: CDR1 MNHEY, CDR2 SMNVEV (reference sequence). V lost 5 bases to trimming and J lost 3 bases, with 12 bases between them. The CDR3 is made up of 14 amino acids. The CDR3 sequence: CASSRLPRTDTQYF. CDR3 nucleotides: TGTGCCAGCAGTCGATTGCCAAGAACAGATACGCAGTATTTT.

This clone occurred once. V is TRBV7-2 and J is TRBJ2-3; 7 bases fit TRBD2. The CDR3 contains 14 residues. Germline trimming cut 7 bases from V and 10 bases from J; bases unmatched to any gene: 14. Germline CDR1 SGHTA, CDR2 FQGNSA. This CDR3 reads CASTPMGAGRAQYF. CDR3 coding DNA: TGTGCCAGCACCCCAATGGGAGCGGGGAGGGCGCAGTATTTT.

The CDR3 DNA sequence: TGTGCCAGCAGCATAGGGGGCGGGCCCGACCGTGGCTACACCTTC. Amino acids: CASSIGGGPDRGYTF. V and J are TRBV7-8 and TRBJ1-2; 7 bases match TRBD1. V trimming: 5 bases; J trimming: 7 bases; junction bases outside the gene matches: 13. Germline V gene data show CDR1 as SGHVS and CDR2 as FQNEAQ. The CDR3 has 15 amino acids.